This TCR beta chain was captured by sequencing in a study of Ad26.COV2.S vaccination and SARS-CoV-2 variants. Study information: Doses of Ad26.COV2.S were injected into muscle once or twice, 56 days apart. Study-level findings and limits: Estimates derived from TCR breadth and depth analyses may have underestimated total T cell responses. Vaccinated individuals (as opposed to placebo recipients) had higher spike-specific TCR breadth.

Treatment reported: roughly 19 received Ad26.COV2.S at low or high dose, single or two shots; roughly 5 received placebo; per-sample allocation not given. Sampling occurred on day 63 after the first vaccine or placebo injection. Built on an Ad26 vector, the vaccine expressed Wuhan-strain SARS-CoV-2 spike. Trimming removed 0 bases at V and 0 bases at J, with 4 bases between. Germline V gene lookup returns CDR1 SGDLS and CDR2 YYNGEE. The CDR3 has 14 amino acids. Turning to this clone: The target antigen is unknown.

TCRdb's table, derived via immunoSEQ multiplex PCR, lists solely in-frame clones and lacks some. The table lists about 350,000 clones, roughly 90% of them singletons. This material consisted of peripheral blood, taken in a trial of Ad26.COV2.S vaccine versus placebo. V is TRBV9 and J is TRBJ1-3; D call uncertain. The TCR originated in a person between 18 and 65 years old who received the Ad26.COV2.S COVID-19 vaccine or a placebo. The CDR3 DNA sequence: TGTGCCAGCAGCGTAGGATTCTCTGGAAACACCATATATTTT. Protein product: CASSVGFSGNTIYF.